These 11 T cell receptor beta chains were all obtained from the same sample, sequenced in a study of CD8+CD57+ T cells in acquired aplastic anemia. Investigators profiled TCR beta VDJ and CDR3 from genomic DNA template. One entry per CDR3 protein, called by TCRdb with MiXCR from the reads. The sample records 150,000 to 200,000 distinct CDR3 sequences, approximately 50% being singletons. Those patients picked for sequencing had displayed CD8+CD57+ cell expansion on flow cytometry. The sample comprised sorted CD4+, CD8+, or CD8+CD57+ T cells (not recorded which) from PBMCs. The receptors shown here come from a human donor with aplastic anemia.

This clonotype was observed many times. The rearrangement uses TRBV15 and TRBJ1-2; D perhaps matches TRBD1 (5 bases). V was shortened by 5 bases and J by 5 bases, with 15 bases between the two germline ends. The germline gives CDR1 LNHNV, CDR2 YYDKDF (reference sequence). The length of the CDR3 is 14 residues. The CDR3 sequence: CATSRGGGIYGYTF. The CDR3 nucleotides read TGTGCCACCAGCCGGGGGGGGGGAATTTATGGCTACACCTTC.

The chain has TRBV2 and TRBJ2-5, with unresolved D. CDR1 and CDR2 (germline): SNHLY, FYNNEI. The CDR3 spans 13 residues. The ends were cut back, 4 bases at V and 6 bases at J, with 12 bases in the middle. CDR3 region: CASSADGAKTQYF. The CDR3 DNA follows: TGTGCCAGCAGTGCGGACGGAGCGAAGACCCAGTACTTC.

This clonotype has ten or more counts. The V gene is TRBV2, the J gene TRBJ2-1; perhaps TRBD2 as D (6 bases). This CDR3 has 15 amino acids. Deletions cut 5 bases from V and 2 bases from J, with 13 bases between. Per germline, CDR1 SNHLY and CDR2 FYNNEI. The DNA of the CDR3 is TGTGCCAGCAGTATTCCTAGCGATACCTACAATGAGCAGTTCTTC. Translation: CASSIPSDTYNEQFF.

This chain joins TRBV2 and TRBJ2-7; 7 bases map to TRBD2. The CDR3 has 15 amino acids. Per germline, CDR1 SNHLY and CDR2 FYNNEI. V was clipped by 3 bases and J by 3 bases; unmatched bases: 8. CDR3 in DNA: TGTGCCAGCAGTGAGGGATATGGGGGGGTCTACGAGCAGTACTTC. As protein: CASSEGYGGVYEQYF. Full variable domain (rest looked up from reference TRBV2 and TRBJ2-7): EPEVTQTPSHQVTQMGQEVILRCVPISNHLYFYWYRQILGQKVEFLVSFYNNEISEKSEIFDDQFSVERPDGSNFTLKIRSTKLEDSAMYFCASSEGYGGVYEQYFGPGTRLTVT.

The chain has TRBV11-1 and TRBJ1-2; D perhaps matches TRBD1 (6 bases). Trimming stripped 3 bases from V and 0 bases from J, with 14 bases between. The germline gives CDR1 SGHAT, CDR2 FQDESV (reference sequence). This CDR3 comprises 16 residues. DNA for the CDR3: TGTGCCAGCAGCTTCCCTATCAGGGGAGCTAACTATGGCTACACCTTC. Its translation is CASSFPIRGANYGYTF.

V and J are TRBV10-2 and TRBJ1-3; 10 nucleotides match TRBD1. Germline-derived CDR1 and CDR2 are WSHSY and SAAADI. Germline trimming cut 3 bases from V and 12 bases from J; bases unmatched to any gene: 8. This CDR3 spans 14 amino acids. The CDR3 DNA reads as TGCGCCAGCAGTGACCTGGGACAGGGGAGAAGCATATATTTT. This sequence encodes CASSDLGQGRSIYF.

V usage is TRBV25-1 and J usage is TRBJ2-6; 11 nucleotides agree with TRBD2. From germline, CDR1 is MGHDK and CDR2 SYGVNS. The CDR3 has 19 amino acids. The V gene end was trimmed by 5 bases and the J gene end by 0 bases; junction bases not matched to a gene: 9. CDR3 residues: CASSRTLAGVSSGANVLTF. DNA of the CDR3: TGTGCCAGCAGTAGAACACTAGCGGGAGTTAGCTCTGGGGCCAACGTCCTGACTTTC.

This clonotype was observed at least ten times. The chain joins TRBV9 to TRBJ1-1; D is perhaps TRBD1 (6 bases). V gave up 4 bases and J gave up 4 bases, with 11 bases separating them. CDR3 length: 13 residues. Looked up from germline, CDR1 is SGDLS and CDR2 is YYNGEE. The CDR3: CASSKGGGTEAFF. The CDR3 region has the DNA TGTGCCAGCAGCAAAGGGGGAGGCACTGAAGCTTTCTTT. Full variable domain (missing parts from reference TRBV9 and TRBJ1-1): DSGVTQTPKHLITATGQRVTLRCSPRSGDLSVYWYQQSLDQGLQFLIQYYNGEERAKGNILERFSAQQFPDLHSELNLSSLELGDSALYFCASSKGGGTEAFFGQGTRLTVV.

This clonotype was counted ten times or more. V is TRBV19 and J is TRBJ1-5; D is unresolved. V was pared by 5 bases and J by 3 bases, with 17 bases between. CDR3 length: 16 residues. Germline V gives CDR1 LNHDA, CDR2 SQIVND (reference sequence). The CDR3 protein is CASSARTGKDNQPQHF. The DNA of the CDR3 is TGTGCCAGTAGTGCCCGGACTGGAAAGGACAATCAGCCCCAGCATTTT.

This sequence joins TRBV15 and TRBJ2-5; the match to TRBD1 covers 7 bases. The V gene end was trimmed by 3 bases and the J gene end by 7 bases; junction bases not matched to a gene: 8. CDR1 is LNHNV, CDR2 YYDKDF, per germline (reference sequence). This CDR3 spans 14 amino acids. Here the CDR3 reads CATSSTTGSGTQYF. The CDR3 DNA reads as TGTGCCACCAGCAGCACGACAGGGAGTGGGACCCAGTACTTC.

A few counts support this clonotype. The V gene is TRBV2, the J gene TRBJ2-1; 7 bases are shared with TRBD1. The CDR3 totals 18 residues. J gave up 0 bases and V 5 bases, and 13 bases lay outside the gene matches. Germline loops: CDR1 SNHLY, CDR2 FYNNEI. In DNA form, the CDR3 reads TGTGCCAGCAGTTTGGGTAGGGGGCCCAAAAGCTCCTACAATGAGCAGTTCTTC. It yields the protein CASSLGRGPKSSYNEQFF. The full variable domain, in which reference TRBV2 and TRBJ2-1 provide the parts outside the CDR3, is EPEVTQTPSHQVTQMGQEVILRCVPISNHLYFYWYRQILGQKVEFLVSFYNNEISEKSEIFDDQFSVERPDGSNFTLKIRSTKLEDSAMYFCASSLGRGPKSSYNEQFFGPGTRLTVL.